The 18 T cell receptor beta chains below come from one sample, sequenced in a study of blood T cell repertoires in COVID-19. TCRdb keeps only in-frame clones here, not all; method: immunoSEQ multiplex PCR. The sample holds a few hundred thousand clones, roughly 85% seen once. Sequencing input: peripheral blood. The receptors derive from a woman in her seventies with acute or convalescent COVID-19.

The chain has TRBV7-2 and TRBJ2-5; 8 bases map to TRBD2. Germline CDR1 SGHTA, CDR2 FQGNSA. The length of the CDR3 is 14 residues. V lost 2 bases to trimming and J lost 5 bases; unmatched junction nucleotides: 4. The CDR3 region is CASSLWRGAETQYF. The CDR3 DNA is TGTGCCAGCAGCTTATGGCGGGGGGCGGAGACCCAGTACTTC.

The chain carries TRBV5-4 and TRBJ2-7, with D possibly being TRBD2 (5 bases). The germline gives CDR1 SGHNT, CDR2 YYREEE (reference sequence). There are 13 residues in the CDR3. V was clipped by 0 bases and J by 6 bases, with 10 bases between them. This CDR3 is CASSLGGLGEQYF. DNA of the CDR3: TGTGCCAGCAGCTTGGGAGGGCTGGGCGAGCAGTACTTC.

The genes are TRBV5-1 and TRBJ1-2, with TRBD1 matching over 7 bases. Germline V gene sequence: CDR1 SGHRS, CDR2 YFSETQ. V lost 1 base, J lost 5 bases, and 11 bases stayed unmatched. The length of the CDR3 is 16 residues. For the CDR3, the DNA is TGCGCCAGCAGCTTGTCAGGGATAGGGACAGCTTATGGCTACACCTTC. Protein product: CASSLSGIGTAYGYTF.

V and J are TRBV21-1 and TRBJ1-6; TRBD1 is taken as the D call from the table, unchecked against the DNA. TRBV21-1 is marked as a pseudogene. The CDR3 consists of 18 residues. The CDR3 DNA reads TGTGCCAGCAGCCCCGAGCATACAGGGATCTCCTATAATTCACCCCTCCACTTT. It is translated as CASSPEHTGISYNSPLHF.

The sample holds one count of this clone. The J gene is TRBJ1-1, the V gene TRBV5-1; no firm D call. CDR1 is SGHRS, CDR2 YFSETQ, per germline. Trimming pared 2 bases from V and 6 bases from J, leaving 11 bases between. The CDR3 extends over 13 amino acids. The CDR3: CASSFDQSAEAFF. In DNA form, the CDR3 reads TGCGCCAGCAGCTTCGACCAGAGCGCTGAAGCTTTCTTT. Supplemented by reference TRBV5-1 and TRBJ1-1, the full variable domain reads KAGVTQTPRYLIKTRGQQVTLSCSPISGHRSVSWYQQTPGQGLQFLFEYFSETQRNKGNFPGRFSGRQFSNSRSEMNVSTLELGDSALYLCASSFDQSAEAFFGQGTRLTVV.

The chain has TRBV3-1 (or the pseudogene TRBV3-2) and TRBJ1-2; D is unclear. The CDR3 totals 13 residues. Germline lookup yields CDR1 LGHDT and CDR2 YNNKEL (reference sequence). V was shortened by 5 bases and J by 7 bases, with 14 bases between the two germline ends. The CDR3 DNA follows: TGTGCCAGCAGCTTAGAGGGCCTTCGTGGCTACACCTTC. The encoded protein is CASSLEGLRGYTF.

The V gene is TRBV10-1, the J gene TRBJ2-3, with 8 bases aligning to TRBD2. J lost 1 base, V lost 0 bases, and 3 bases had no gene match. CDR3 length: 16 residues. Germline V gives CDR1 WNHNN, CDR2 SYGVQD (reference sequence). This CDR3 reads CASSESSGGGTDTQYF. CDR3 DNA sequence: TGCGCCAGCAGTGAGTCTTCCGGGGGGGGCACAGATACGCAGTATTTT.

This clone has a handful of counts. Other nucleotide sequences from this sample produce the same CDR3. The V call is TRBV5-4, the J call TRBJ2-1, with D perhaps matching TRBD1 (5 bases). Trimming took off 1 base at V and 0 bases at J, with 5 bases between the two ends. This CDR3 has 14 amino acids. The germline V gene encodes CDR1 SGHNT and CDR2 YYREEE (reference sequence). CDR3: CASSLQGSYNEQFF. Written as DNA, the CDR3 is TGTGCCAGCAGCTTGCAGGGCTCCTACAATGAGCAGTTCTTC.

V and J are TRBV5-5 and TRBJ1-2; 7 nucleotides line up with TRBD1. Per the germline V gene, CDR1 is SGHKS and CDR2 is YYEKEE (reference sequence). The V segment lost 3 bases and the J segment 5 bases; nucleotides outside the gene matches: 4. The CDR3 is 13 amino acids. The CDR3 DNA is TGTGCCAGCAGCTCGCCGACAGGGTATGGCTACACCTTC. It specifies CASSSPTGYGYTF.

The chain combines TRBV27 with TRBJ2-7; 10 bases line up with TRBD2. The V gene end was trimmed by 3 bases and the J gene end by 4 bases; junction bases not matched to a gene: 3. The CDR3 contains 14 residues. Germline CDR1 and CDR2: MNHEY and SMNVEV (reference sequence). DNA for the CDR3: TGTGCCAGCAGTTTTACTAGCGGGGTTTACGAGCAGTACTTC. It translates to CASSFTSGVYEQYF.

The rearrangement links TRBV11-2 to TRBJ1-6, with a weak D call TRBD1 (6 bases). The CDR3 runs 16 residues. Germline V lookup: CDR1 SGHAT, CDR2 FQNNGV. V was pared by 1 base and J by 0 bases, with 7 bases between. Here the CDR3 DNA reads TGTGCCAGCAGCTTAGCACAGGGCTCCTATAATTCACCCCTCCACTTT. Its protein is CASSLAQGSYNSPLHF.

This chain uses TRBV30 with TRBJ1-6; TRBD1 matches at 8 bases. Germline trimming cut 3 bases from V and 11 bases from J; bases unmatched to any gene: 3. Germline CDR1 reads GTSNPN; CDR2 reads SVGIG (reference sequence). The CDR3 sequence is 12 residues long. Written as DNA, the CDR3 is TGTGCCTGGAGAAACAGGGGGACACCCCTCCACTTT. This sequence encodes CAWRNRGTPLHF.

The chain combines TRBV29-1 with TRBJ2-7; no reliable D call. Germline CDR1 and CDR2: SQVTM and ANQGSEA. The CDR3 extends over 12 amino acids. V was cut by 1 base and J by 4 bases, with 8 bases left in between. This CDR3 reads CSVEGAGYEQYF. In DNA, the CDR3 is TGCAGCGTTGAAGGGGCTGGGTACGAGCAGTACTTC.

J is TRBJ2-5 and V is TRBV5-1, with TRBD1 matching 9 bases. This CDR3 region has 14 residues. Looked up from germline, CDR1 is SGHRS and CDR2 is YFSETQ. Germline trimming cut 7 bases from V and 4 bases from J; bases unmatched to any gene: 8. The CDR3 sequence is CASGRDRARETQYF. The CDR3 DNA reads as TGCGCCAGCGGGCGGGACAGGGCACGAGAGACCCAGTACTTC.

V usage is TRBV7-2 and J usage is TRBJ1-5, with no clear D. The V end lost 3 bases, the J end lost 7 bases, and 7 bases lay between the germline ends. The CDR3 spans 12 residues. CDR1 SGHTA and CDR2 FQGNSA come from the germline V gene. CDR3 loop: CASSFSGQPQHF. CDR3 nucleotide sequence: TGTGCCAGCAGCTTTTCAGGCCAGCCCCAGCATTTT.

The chain links TRBV7-2 to TRBJ1-2; weak D call: TRBD1 (6 bases). V dropped 1 base and J dropped 7 bases, with 16 bases sitting between them. Germline values: CDR1 SGHTA, CDR2 FQGNSA. This CDR3 is 15 amino acids long. The CDR3 DNA follows: TGTGCCAGCAGCTTAGGTCCCCCAGGGACAACTGGCTACACCTTC. Its protein product is CASSLGPPGTTGYTF.

This chain uses TRBV29-1 with TRBJ1-2, with a weak D call TRBD1 (5 bases). The CDR3 runs 13 residues. CDR1 and CDR2 from the germline V gene are SQVTM and ANQGSEA. Trimming cost V 3 bases and J 6 bases, with 14 bases left between them. This chain's CDR3 is CSVDKAGVHGYTF. The CDR3 DNA reads as TGCAGCGTTGATAAGGCGGGGGTACATGGCTACACCTTC.

The chain employs TRBV19 and TRBJ1-4, with 9 bases aligning to TRBD1. This CDR3 is built from 12 residues. Germline-derived CDR1 and CDR2 are LNHDA and SQIVND (reference sequence). With V trimmed by 7 bases and J by 10 bases, 4 bases remained unmatched. CDR3 in amino acids: CASKGQGGKLFF. The DNA for the CDR3 is TGTGCCAGTAAGGGACAGGGTGGAAAACTGTTTTTT.